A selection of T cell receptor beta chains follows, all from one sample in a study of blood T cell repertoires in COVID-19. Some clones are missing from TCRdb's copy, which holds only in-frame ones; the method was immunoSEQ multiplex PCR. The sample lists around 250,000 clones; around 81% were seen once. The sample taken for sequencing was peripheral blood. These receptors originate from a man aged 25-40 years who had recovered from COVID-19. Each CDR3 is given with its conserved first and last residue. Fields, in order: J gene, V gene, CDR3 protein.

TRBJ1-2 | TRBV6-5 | CASSYSSRDYGYTF
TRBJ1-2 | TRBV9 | CASNQGSYGYTF
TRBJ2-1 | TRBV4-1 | CASRNPGWGRTSLFSYNEQFF
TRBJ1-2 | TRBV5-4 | CASSYPLRDGVGYGYTF
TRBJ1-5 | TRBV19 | CASSLTGGNQPQHF
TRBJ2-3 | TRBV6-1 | CASSEAPGGRSTDTQYF
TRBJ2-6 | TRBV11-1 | CASSRTGVRGANVLTF
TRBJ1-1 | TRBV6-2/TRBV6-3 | CASSYSVEAFF
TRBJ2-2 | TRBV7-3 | CASSGVNTGELFF
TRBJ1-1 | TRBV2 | CASKFRERSEAFF
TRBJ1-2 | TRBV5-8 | CASSRRGQRWDF
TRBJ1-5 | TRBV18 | CASSPAGDGQPQHF
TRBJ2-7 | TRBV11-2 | CASSAPEVTDEQYF
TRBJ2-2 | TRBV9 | CASSVEGAAPTGELFF
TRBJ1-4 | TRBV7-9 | CASSLAGDVDLFF
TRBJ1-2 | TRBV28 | CASSEYRNYGYTF
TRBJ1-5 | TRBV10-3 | CAISETRPENSNQPQHF
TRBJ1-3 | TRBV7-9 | CASSGDGHLQGHTGNTIYF
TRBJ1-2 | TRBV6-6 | CASRNSGKRDYGYTF
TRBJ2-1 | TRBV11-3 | CASSTSGAYNEQFF
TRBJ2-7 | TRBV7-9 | CASSADRGKQYF
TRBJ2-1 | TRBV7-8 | CASHKLAGGLSSYNEQFF
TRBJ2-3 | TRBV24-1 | CATSVPLAGGATDTQYF
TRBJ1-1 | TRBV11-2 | CASSPVAYTEAFF
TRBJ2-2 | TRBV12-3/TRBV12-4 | CASSTRRSGELFF
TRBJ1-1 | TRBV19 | CASQSGTALNTEAFF
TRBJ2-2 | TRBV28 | CASSYRDREGAGELFF
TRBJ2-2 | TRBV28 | CASSTPTGELFF
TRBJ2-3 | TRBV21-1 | CASSSPIGTGHTDTQYF
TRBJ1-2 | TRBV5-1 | CASSPLVGEGGYTF
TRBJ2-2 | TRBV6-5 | CASSSPRTGELFF
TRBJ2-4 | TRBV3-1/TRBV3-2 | CASSQIPGFAKNIQYF
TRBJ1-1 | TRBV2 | CASSADRVNTEAFF
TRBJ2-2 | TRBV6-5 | CASSQNTGELFF
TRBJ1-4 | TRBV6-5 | CASRGGVGFSEKLFF
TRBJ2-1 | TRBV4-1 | CASSPALAGGLDEQFF
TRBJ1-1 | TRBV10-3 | CAISADRSSLGAFF
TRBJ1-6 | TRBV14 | CASSQVPGRSYNSPLHF
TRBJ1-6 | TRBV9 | CASSVAGPSSPLHF
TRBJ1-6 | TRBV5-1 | CASSLYSRAAGSDSPLHF
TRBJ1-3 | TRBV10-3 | CATIGLSGNTIYF
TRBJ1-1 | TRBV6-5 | CASSGLSGGSEAFF
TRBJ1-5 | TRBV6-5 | CASSYSGGADQPQHF
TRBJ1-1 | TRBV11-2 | CASSSLQGAKGEAFF
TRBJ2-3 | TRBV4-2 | CASSQRAGALTYTDTQYF
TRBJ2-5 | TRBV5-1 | CASSSWKTGGRGETQYF
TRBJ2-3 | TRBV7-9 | CASSPWAGGTDTQYF
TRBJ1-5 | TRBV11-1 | CASSLAEGQPQHF
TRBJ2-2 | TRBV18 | CASSRDPTPGELFF